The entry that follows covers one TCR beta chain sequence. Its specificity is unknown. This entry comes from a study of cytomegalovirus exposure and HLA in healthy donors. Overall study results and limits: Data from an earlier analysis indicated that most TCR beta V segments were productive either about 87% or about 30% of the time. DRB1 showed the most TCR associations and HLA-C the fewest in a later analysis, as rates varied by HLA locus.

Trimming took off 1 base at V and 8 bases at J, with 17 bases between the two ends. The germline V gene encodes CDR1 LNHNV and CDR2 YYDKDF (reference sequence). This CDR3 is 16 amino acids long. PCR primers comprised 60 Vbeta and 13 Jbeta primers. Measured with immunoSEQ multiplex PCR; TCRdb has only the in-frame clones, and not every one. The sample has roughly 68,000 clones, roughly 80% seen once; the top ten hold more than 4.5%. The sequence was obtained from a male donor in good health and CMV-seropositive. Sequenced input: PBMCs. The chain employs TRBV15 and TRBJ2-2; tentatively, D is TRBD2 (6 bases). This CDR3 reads CATSRVRQGGEGELFF. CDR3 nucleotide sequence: TGTGCCACCAGCAGAGTCAGGCAGGGCGGGGAAGGGGAGCTGTTTTTT.